A selection of T cell receptor beta chains follows, all from one sample in a study of shared clonotypes between healthy human individuals. Data came from immunoSEQ multiplex PCR; TCRdb stores just in-frame clones and leaves some out. Of about 2 million clones in the sample, around 96% were seen once. Source material: naive CD8+ T cells sorted from blood. These receptors were obtained from a man aged 18-30 years in good health. Both conserved end residues are part of each CDR3. Clone size is stated in some rows and not others, as once, few, many or a class when expanded.

j_call v_call clone_size cdr3_aa
TRBJ2-7 TRBV27 NA CASSLGLGPEQYF
TRBJ2-7 TRBV5-1 NA CASSGGRAGGGGTEQYF
TRBJ2-2 TRBV11-2 once CASSLVQGAAGELFF
TRBJ2-3 TRBV6-6 NA CASSSLLGQSTDTQYF
TRBJ1-6 TRBV19 few CASNTPGASSPLHF
TRBJ2-3 TRBV15 NA CATSTRLAGSTDTQYF
TRBJ2-5 TRBV6-6 NA CASSYSIKDSKETQYF
TRBJ1-2 TRBV6-5 NA CASTPTGGGGYTF
TRBJ2-7 TRBV6-5 NA CASSPGRSYEQYF
TRBJ1-6 TRBV4-3 NA CASSQDGDSPLHF
TRBJ1-1 TRBV4-1 few CASSHKQRYTEAFF
TRBJ2-7 TRBV11-1 once CASSYTGTEPYEQYF
TRBJ1-5 TRBV27 NA CASRSRGGRQPQHF
TRBJ2-7 TRBV4-1 NA CASSQVAGTGVYEQYF
TRBJ2-7 TRBV27 NA CASSLWAGALDEQYF
TRBJ1-1 TRBV10-1 NA CASSENRVVRNTEAFF
TRBJ2-7 TRBV6-5 NA CASSYGLAGYEQYF
TRBJ2-7 TRBV27 NA CASSLHPGQGDYEQYF
TRBJ2-7 TRBV27 NA CASSLGTVTPYEQYF
TRBJ2-7 TRBV5-6 NA CASSPAGTGSYEQYF
TRBJ1-5 TRBV4-1 NA CASSQVQGADQPQHF
TRBJ2-1 TRBV27 NA CASSTTASSYNEQFF
TRBJ1-6 TRBV30 NA CAWQGTPSSYNSPLHF
TRBJ2-1 TRBV7-9 NA CASSLAAQPGLGLNEQFF
TRBJ2-5 TRBV5-4 NA CASSLGTQETQYF
TRBJ1-1 TRBV7-8 NA CASSLIVTGENTEAFF
TRBJ2-5 TRBV30 once CAWSVVAVQETQYF
TRBJ2-3 TRBV6-1 NA CASSRLAGGSDTQYF
TRBJ1-5 TRBV16 NA CASSRTGGSDQPQHF
TRBJ1-1 TRBV7-6 NA CASTKIPWGEAFF
TRBJ2-1 TRBV6-1 NA CASSPGGALYNEQFF
TRBJ1-1 TRBV6-5 NA CASSYREGLGEAFF
TRBJ2-5 TRBV11-2 once CASSTFSPGEETQYF
TRBJ2-1 TRBV4-3 NA CASSQLAGNEQFF
TRBJ2-7 TRBV5-1 once CASSFGQDYEQYF
TRBJ2-7 TRBV5-5 NA CASLPDSPYEQYF
TRBJ1-2 TRBV13 NA CASSFDNNYGYTF
TRBJ1-2 TRBV9 NA CASSAPGTLYGYTF
TRBJ2-5 TRBV10-1 NA CASSESSWGETQYF
TRBJ1-1 TRBV28 NA CASSPPAGQGAEAFF
TRBJ1-1 TRBV10-2 NA CASSEGDITEAFF
TRBJ1-6 TRBV5-6 NA CASSLGHFSYNSPLHF
TRBJ2-3 TRBV7-2 NA CASSLALVAIIDTQYF
TRBJ2-7 TRBV27 NA CASTTGGDGEQYF
TRBJ2-1 TRBV9 NA CASSPRGDYNEQFF
TRBJ1-4 TRBV9 NA CASSVGGQTTLFF
TRBJ2-2 TRBV4-3 NA CASSQFWGGELFF
TRBJ1-2 TRBV6-1 NA CASSEGLGGYYGYTF
TRBJ2-7 TRBV5-6 NA CASSYRLAGFYEQYF